The source of this TCR beta chain is a study of blood T cell repertoires in COVID-19. Method: immunoSEQ multiplex PCR; TCRdb's copy keeps in-frame clones and lacks some. The data contain 140,000 to 150,000 clones, approximately 82% of them seen just once; the ten biggest clones take up roughly 10%. This clone showed up just a few times. V was clipped by 4 bases and J by 2 bases; unmatched bases: 7. The germline gives CDR1 LGHNA, CDR2 YSLEER. The CDR3 covers 15 residues. The receptor's source is a man aged 60 to 75 with active or convalescent COVID-19. Sequencing used peripheral blood. The chain uses TRBV4-3 and TRBJ1-2; 7 bases match TRBD1. The CDR3 is CASSPTTGNNYGYTF. Here the CDR3 DNA reads TGCGCCAGCAGCCCTACGACAGGGAACAACTATGGCTACACCTTC.